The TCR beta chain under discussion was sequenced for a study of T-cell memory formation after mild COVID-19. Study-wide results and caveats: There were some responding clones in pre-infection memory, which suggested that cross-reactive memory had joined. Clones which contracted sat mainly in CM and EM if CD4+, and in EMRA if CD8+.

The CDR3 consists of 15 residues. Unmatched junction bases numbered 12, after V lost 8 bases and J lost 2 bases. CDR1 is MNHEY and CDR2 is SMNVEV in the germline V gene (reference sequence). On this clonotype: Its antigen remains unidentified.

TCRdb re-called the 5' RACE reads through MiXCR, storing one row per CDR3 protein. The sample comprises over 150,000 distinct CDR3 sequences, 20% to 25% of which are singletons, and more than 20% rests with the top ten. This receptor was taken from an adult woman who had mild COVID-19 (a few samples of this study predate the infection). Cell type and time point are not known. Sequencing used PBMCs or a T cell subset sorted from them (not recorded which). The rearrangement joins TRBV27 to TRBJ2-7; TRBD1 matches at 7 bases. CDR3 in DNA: TGTGCCAGCTCATCCAGGACAGGTGAGACCTACGAGCAGTACTTC. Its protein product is CASSSRTGETYEQYF.